A selection of T cell receptor beta chains follows, all from one sample in a study of response to subunit inactivated influenza vaccine. TCRdb independently ran MiXCR on the RT-PCR reads; one entry per CDR3 protein. The sample carries 600,000 to 850,000 distinct CDR3 sequences, 14% recorded once. Here the sequenced sample was PBMCs from blood, taken about 14 days before vaccination. These receptors came from a man aged 45 to 65 who received an inactivated influenza vaccine. CDR3s include the opening cysteine and the closing phenylalanine or tryptophan. A D gene is named only where the DNA matches it firmly. Where a row states a size, it is once, few, many or the class of an expanded clone; other rows omit it.

d_call	j_call	v_call	clone_size	cdr3_aa	cdr3_nt
TRBD2	TRBJ2-3	TRBV5-4	few	CASSPTSGRVADTQYF	TGTGCCAGCAGCCCGACTAGCGGGAGAGTCGCAGATACGCAGTATTTT
NA	TRBJ2-7	TRBV12-3/TRBV12-4	many	CASSLMGGRVDEQYF	TGTGCCAGCAGTTTAATGGGGGGCAGGGTTGACGAGCAGTACTTC
NA	TRBJ2-7	TRBV3-1	NA	CASSHGRGYEQYF	TGTGCCAGCAGCCACGGACGGGGCTACGAGCAGTACTTC
NA	TRBJ1-1	TRBV20-1	NA	CSGDKDTEAFF	TGCAGTGGGGACAAAGACACTGAAGCTTTCTTT
NA	TRBJ1-1	TRBV6-5	few	CASSYSIIIAMNTEAFF	TGTGCCAGCAGTTACTCGATTATCATTGCCATGAACACTGAAGCTTTCTTT
NA	TRBJ1-3	TRBV29-1	many	CSAIKNSGNTIYF	TGCAGCGCAATAAAAAACTCTGGAAACACCATATATTTT
TRBD1	TRBJ1-4	TRBV20-1	NA	CSATGANDEKLFF	TGCAGTGCAACAGGGGCGAATGATGAAAAACTGTTTTTT
NA	TRBJ2-2	TRBV5-1	few	CASSLERVTGELFF	TGCGCCAGCAGCCTCGAGAGGGTGACCGGGGAGCTGTTTTTT
NA	TRBJ1-3	TRBV12-3/TRBV12-4	few	CASSIRWGRDTIYF	TGTGCCAGCAGTATACGGTGGGGTCGAGACACCATATATTTT
TRBD1	TRBJ2-2	TRBV11-3	NA	CASSLGGQDTGELFF	TGTGCCAGCAGCTTAGGGGGACAGGACACCGGGGAGCTGTTTTTT
TRBD1	TRBJ1-2	TRBV29-1	NA	CSVALDRGRGGYTF	TGCAGCGTTGCCCTGGACAGGGGGCGCGGTGGCTACACCTTC
NA	TRBJ2-1	TRBV7-2	NA	CASSLGAPNEQFF	TGTGCCAGCAGCTTAGGGGCCCCCAATGAGCAGTTCTTC
NA	TRBJ2-1	TRBV20-1	few	CSARDLREGEQFF	TGCAGTGCTAGAGATTTGCGGGAAGGTGAGCAGTTCTTC
NA	TRBJ2-7	TRBV5-1	few	CASSLESPTYEQYF	TGCGCCAGCAGCTTGGAGTCACCAACCTACGAGCAGTACTTC
TRBD1	TRBJ1-3	TRBV29-1	few	CSAGTGGSGNTIYF	TGCAGCGCAGGGACAGGGGGCTCTGGAAACACCATATATTTT
NA	TRBJ2-3	TRBV5-5	few	CASSLEGWGWDTQYF	TGTGCCAGCAGCTTGGAGGGTTGGGGATGGGATACGCAGTATTTT
NA	TRBJ2-4	TRBV12-3/TRBV12-4	few	CASNPQGPKNIQYF	TGTGCCAGCAATCCACAGGGTCCCAAAAACATTCAGTACTTC